A selection of T cell receptor beta chains follows, all from one sample in a study of T cell repertoires in cytomegalovirus infection. TCRdb processed the reads anew with MiXCR; each CDR3 protein has one entry. The sample lists 250,000 or so distinct CDR3 sequences, about 15% occurring once. Sequencing was done on a sample of CD8+ T cells from PBMCs. Source of these receptors: a human donor in good health (CMV status not recorded). Some clones in this sample may be carry-over from other donors' samples. The conserved cysteine and the conserved F or W are not part of the CDR3 here.

V,J,CDR3
TRBV7-9,TRBJ1-2,ASSSSGGLHGYT
TRBV7-9,TRBJ2-3,ASSLLTGPTDTQY
TRBV6-2/TRBV6-3,TRBJ2-5,ASSYEGSPVGETQY
TRBV6-1,TRBJ2-1,ASTDWGNLNEGQF
TRBV4-1,TRBJ2-1,ASSQVPDDNEQF
TRBV7-9,TRBJ2-7,ASSLLTGAYEQY
TRBV2,TRBJ2-7,ASSDTPSYEQY
TRBV6-6,TRBJ1-4,ASSYSIEGTNEKLF
TRBV5-8,TRBJ2-2,ASSAGQPNTGELF
TRBV11-3,TRBJ1-5,ASSCLTGPYSNQPQH
TRBV6-6,TRBJ2-5,ASRVPTSGTGAETQY